Sequencing of this T cell receptor beta chain was carried out in a study of T cell changes during pregnancy in multiple sclerosis (dated by TCRdb to the late 2010s). Concerning the study at large: In women with multiple sclerosis, the researchers looked at how the T cell repertoire shifted as pregnancy progressed.

This clone was seen just once. The antigen this receptor binds is unknown. Base qualities are not recorded, but no much larger clone differs from it by a single base. Spanning cysteine to phenylalanine, the CDR3 consists of 15 amino acids. The read is trimmed to its CDR3 DNA, 45 bases read in frame from base 1. CDR1 SGHRS and CDR2 YFSETQ are derived from the germline V gene. V is pruned by 4 bases and J by 4 bases, leaving 6 bases of the junction without a gene match. The library relied on the immunoSEQ multiplex PCR assay. TCRdb provides this immuneACCESS table in a form limited to in-frame rearrangements. Some clones are lacking; in checked studies, under half of them reflect an unresolved V gene, and why the rest are absent is not known. The sample table holds 35,000 to 40,000 clones, of which more than 70% were seen once. The top ten clonotypes cover 5.5% to 7.5% of the sample.

This receptor was taken from a female donor with multiple sclerosis, enrolled in a pregnancy study. The rearrangement joined TRBV5-1 to TRBJ2-3, and 10 junction bases match TRBD1. The source material was CD8+ T cells from peripheral blood mononuclear cells, sampled in the third trimester of pregnancy. The sequence in DNA is TGCGCCAGCAGCGCCGGGACAGGGGTTCCAGATACGCAGTATTTT. Its protein is CASSAGTGVPDTQYF.